These 3 T cell receptor beta chains share one sample of origin, sequenced in a study of blood T cell repertoires in COVID-19. The repertoire was sequenced with immunoSEQ multiplex PCR; TCRdb's copy has only in-frame clones and lacks some. Among hundreds of thousands of clones listed, about 90% were seen once. The sequencing sample was made of PBMCs or T cells enriched from blood (not recorded which). The receptors were sampled from a woman aged 50 to 60 with acute COVID-19.

The chain carries TRBV23-1 and TRBJ2-7; no firm D call. TRBV23-1 carries the ORF label, with uncertain function. This CDR3 has 14 amino acids. Trimming took off 4 bases at V and 0 bases at J, with 10 bases between the two ends. CDR3 sequence: CASSRVSHSYEQYF. The CDR3 nucleotides are TGCGCCAGCAGTCGAGTAAGTCACTCCTACGAGCAGTACTTC.

This chain connects TRBV29-1 to TRBJ1-3; no firm D call. Per the germline V gene, CDR1 is SQVTM and CDR2 is ANQGSEA. The V end lost 3 bases, the J end lost 0 bases, and 6 bases lay between the germline ends. The CDR3 runs 13 residues. The DNA of the CDR3 is TGCAGCGTTGAGCCGAGCTCTGGAAACACCATATATTTT. Its translation: CSVEPSSGNTIYF.

This clone has a single count. This rearrangement joins TRBV14 to TRBJ2-5, with 12 nucleotides matching TRBD2. CDR1 and CDR2 from the germline V gene are SGHDN and FVKESK. Trimming cost V 1 base and J 9 bases; bases outside gene matches: 3. The CDR3 has 14 residues. The DNA of the CDR3 is TGTGCCAGCAGCCAAGTCCTAGCGGGAGGGCCCCAGTACTTC. Protein sequence: CASSQVLAGGPQYF.